This T cell receptor (beta chain) was documented in a study of blood T cell repertoires in COVID-19. As for the study in general: Sites across the United States, Italy and Spain contributed samples from acute and convalescent COVID-19. T cells, B-cell-depleted T cells, or PBMCs supplied cDNA or gDNA.

Germline-derived CDR1 and CDR2 are SGDLS and YYNGEE. This CDR3 comprises 14 residues. V lost 4 bases and J 8 bases, leaving 16 bases between the germline ends. This clone has a single count. Original processing methods: Reference gene primer amplification gave nucleated cell count estimates. Profiled with immunoSEQ multiplex PCR; TCRdb holds only in-frame clones, not every one. V, J and clone size are taken as reported in that table, and D and trimming were inferred from the DNA itself. Of approximately 270,000 clones in the sample, about four fifths were seen once. The sample comprised peripheral blood. The sequence came from a man older than 75 with acute or convalescent COVID-19. The chain has TRBV9 and TRBJ2-1; tentatively, D is TRBD1 (6 bases). This chain's CDR3 is CASSLAGTSHEQFF. The DNA for the CDR3 is TGTGCCAGCAGCCTGGCCGGGACATCCCATGAGCAGTTCTTC.